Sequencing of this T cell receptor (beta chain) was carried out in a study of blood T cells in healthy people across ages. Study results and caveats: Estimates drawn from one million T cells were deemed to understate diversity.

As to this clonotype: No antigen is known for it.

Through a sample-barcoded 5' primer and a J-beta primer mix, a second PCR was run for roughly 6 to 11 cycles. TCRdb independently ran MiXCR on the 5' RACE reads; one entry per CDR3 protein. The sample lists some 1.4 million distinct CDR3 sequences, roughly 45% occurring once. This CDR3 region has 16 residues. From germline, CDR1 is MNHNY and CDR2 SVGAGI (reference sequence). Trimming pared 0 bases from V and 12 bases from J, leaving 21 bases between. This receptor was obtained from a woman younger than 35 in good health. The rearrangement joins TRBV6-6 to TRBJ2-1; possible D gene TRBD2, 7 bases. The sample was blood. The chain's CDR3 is CASSYSGQGGGMSQFF. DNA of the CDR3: TGTGCCAGCAGTTACTCGGGGCAGGGCGGGGGCATGTCGCAGTTCTTC.